Included here is one TCR beta chain sequence, with context. Per the authors' pipeline: Estimated nucleated cell counts came from reference gene primer amplification. Profiling relied on immunoSEQ multiplex PCR, and the TCRdb table lists in-frame clones only, not all of them. The DNA gave D and trimming, while V, J and clone size come from that table. This table has some 150,000 clones, around four fifths appearing once. This sample stems from a study of blood T cell repertoires in COVID-19. Study summary: COVID-19 samples collected from the United States, Italy and Spain covered acute and convalescent phases. PBMCs, B-cell-depleted T cells, or T cells provided the cDNA or gDNA that made up the material.

Seattle participants joined during active infection and were tracked over time. Germline CDR1 and CDR2: SGHRS and YFSETQ. The CDR3 is 15 amino acids. After removal of 4 bases from V and 8 bases from J, the junction contained 6 bases not matched to a gene. This sequence joins TRBV5-1 and TRBJ1-4; 12 positions match TRBD1. This TCR came from a woman in her 70s with COVID-19, enrolled during active disease. What was sequenced was peripheral blood. In DNA, the CDR3 is TGCGCCAGCAGCGGGGGACAGGGGGCATACGAAAAACTGTTTTTT. Translated, it gives CASSGGQGAYEKLFF.